The rows below give T cell receptor beta chains drawn from one sample of a study of blood T cell repertoires in COVID-19. TCRdb keeps only in-frame clones here, not all; method: immunoSEQ multiplex PCR. The sample shows about 440,000 clones, around 91% of them seen only once. The sample taken for sequencing was PBMCs or T cells enriched from blood (not recorded which). The receptors originated from a man between 18 and 29 years old who had recovered from COVID-19. Both conserved end residues are part of each CDR3.

>TRBV9
CASSGRPGTGELFF
>TRBV18
CASSLPDLANYGYTF
>TRBV13
CASSLRGTDQPQHF
>TRBV6-5
CATAPPGGILSAFF
>TRBV28
CASSFRLAGAQNEQFF
>TRBV29-1
CSVNHVGDGYTF
>TRBV9
CASSVSGQDTEAFF
>TRBV5-6
CASSLQYYGYTF
>TRBV28
CASSWLLAGAGGETQYF
>TRBV12-5
CASGVTSGGYNEQFF
>TRBV10-1
CASSEGTGFNQPQHF
>TRBV6-1
CASSENPSSGNTIYF
>TRBV29-1
CSVEGAPKLSTDTQYF
>TRBV2
CASTTYTGGRSYNEQFF
>TRBV3-1/TRBV3-2
CASSQSGRGGKSPRHEQYF